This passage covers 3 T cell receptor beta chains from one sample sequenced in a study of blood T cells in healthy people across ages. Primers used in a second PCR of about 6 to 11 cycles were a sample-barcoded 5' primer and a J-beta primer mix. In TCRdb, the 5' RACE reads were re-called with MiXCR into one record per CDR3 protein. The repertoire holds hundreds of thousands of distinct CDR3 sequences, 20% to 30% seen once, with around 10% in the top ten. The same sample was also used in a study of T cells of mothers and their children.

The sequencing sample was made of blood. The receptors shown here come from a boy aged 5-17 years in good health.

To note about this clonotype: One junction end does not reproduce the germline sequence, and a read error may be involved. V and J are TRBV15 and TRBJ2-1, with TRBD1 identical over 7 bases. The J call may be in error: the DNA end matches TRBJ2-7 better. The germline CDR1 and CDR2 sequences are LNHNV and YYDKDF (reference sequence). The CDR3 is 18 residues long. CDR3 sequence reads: CATSRVGSLRDSLYEQYF. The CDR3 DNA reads TGCGCCACCAGCAGAGTAGGAAGCCTCCGGGACAGCCTCTACGAGCAGTACTTC.

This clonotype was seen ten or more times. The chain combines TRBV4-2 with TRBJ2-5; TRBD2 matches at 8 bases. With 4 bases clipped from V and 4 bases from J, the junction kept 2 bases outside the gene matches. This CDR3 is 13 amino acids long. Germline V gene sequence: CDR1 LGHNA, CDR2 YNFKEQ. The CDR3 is CASSPGGVETQYF. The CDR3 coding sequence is TGTGCCAGCAGCCCCGGGGGGGTAGAGACCCAGTACTTC.

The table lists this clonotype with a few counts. CDR3 nucleotides: TGCGCCAGCTCTCCACCGAGCGGGGGCTTGAACACTGAAGCTTTCTTT. It is translated as CASSPPSGGLNTEAFF. The rearrangement links TRBV5-1 to TRBJ1-1; TRBD1 is a possible D gene (6 bases). Trimming stripped 7 bases from V and 0 bases from J, with 19 bases between. CDR1 is SGHRS, CDR2 YFSETQ, per germline. The CDR3 runs 16 residues. The variable domain in full, with the rest retrieved from reference TRBV5-1 and TRBJ1-1, is KAGVTQTPRYLIKTRGQQVTLSCSPISGHRSVSWYQQTPGQGLQFLFEYFSETQRNKGNFPGRFSGRQFSNSRSEMNVSTLELGDSALYLCASSPPSGGLNTEAFFGQGTRLTVV.